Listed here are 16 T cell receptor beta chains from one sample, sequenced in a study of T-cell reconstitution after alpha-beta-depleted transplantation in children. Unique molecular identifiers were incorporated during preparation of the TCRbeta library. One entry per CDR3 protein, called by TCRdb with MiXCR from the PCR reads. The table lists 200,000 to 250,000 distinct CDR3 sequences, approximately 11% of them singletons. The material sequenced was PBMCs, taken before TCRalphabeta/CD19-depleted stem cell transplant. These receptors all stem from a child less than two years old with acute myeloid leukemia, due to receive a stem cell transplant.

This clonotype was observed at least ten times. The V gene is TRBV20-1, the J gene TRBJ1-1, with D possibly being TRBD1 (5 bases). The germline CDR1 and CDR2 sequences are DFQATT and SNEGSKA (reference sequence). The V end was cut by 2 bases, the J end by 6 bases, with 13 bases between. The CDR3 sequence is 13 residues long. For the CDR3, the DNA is TGCAGTGCTAGACCCGGGGCCGGCGCTGAAGCTTTCTTT. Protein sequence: CSARPGAGAEAFF.

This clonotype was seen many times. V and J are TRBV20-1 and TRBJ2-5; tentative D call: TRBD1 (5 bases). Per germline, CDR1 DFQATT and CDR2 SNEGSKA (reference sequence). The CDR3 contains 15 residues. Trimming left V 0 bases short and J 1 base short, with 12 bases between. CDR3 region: CSARDRGRVQETQYF. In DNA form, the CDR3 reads TGCAGTGCTAGAGATAGGGGAAGGGTCCAAGAGACCCAGTACTTC.

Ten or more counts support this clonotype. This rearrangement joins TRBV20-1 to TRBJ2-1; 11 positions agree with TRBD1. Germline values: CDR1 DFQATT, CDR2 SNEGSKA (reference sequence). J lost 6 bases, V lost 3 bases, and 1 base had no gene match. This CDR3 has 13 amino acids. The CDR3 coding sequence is TGCAGTGCTAGGGGGACAGGGGGCAATGAGCAGTTCTTC. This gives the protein CSARGTGGNEQFF.

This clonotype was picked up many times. The CDR3 protein is CAIKSSALNTEAFF. The CDR3 coding sequence is TGTGCCATCAAATCGAGCGCGTTGAACACTGAAGCTTTCTTT. The chain joins TRBV10-3 to TRBJ1-1; no firm D call. Trimming removed 7 bases at V and 0 bases at J, with 12 bases between. The V gene's germline CDR1 is ENHRY and CDR2 SYGVKD. CDR3 length: 14 residues.

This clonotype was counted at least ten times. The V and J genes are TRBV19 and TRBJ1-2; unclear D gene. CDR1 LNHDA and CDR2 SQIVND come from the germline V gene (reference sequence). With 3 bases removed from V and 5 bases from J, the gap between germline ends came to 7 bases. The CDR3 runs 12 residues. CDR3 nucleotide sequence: TGTGCCAGTAGTATCCGTGCTTATGGCTACACCTTC. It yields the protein CASSIRAYGYTF.

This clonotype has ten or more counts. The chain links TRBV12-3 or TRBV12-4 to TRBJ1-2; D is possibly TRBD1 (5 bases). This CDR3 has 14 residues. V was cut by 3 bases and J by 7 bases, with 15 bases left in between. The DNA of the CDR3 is TGTGCCAGCAGTTTGTGGCAGGGAATGAGTGGCTACACCTTC. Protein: CASSLWQGMSGYTF.

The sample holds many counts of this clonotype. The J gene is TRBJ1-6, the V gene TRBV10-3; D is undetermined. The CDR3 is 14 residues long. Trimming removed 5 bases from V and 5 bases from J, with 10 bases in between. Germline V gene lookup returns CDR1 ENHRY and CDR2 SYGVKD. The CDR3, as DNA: TGTGCCATCAGTCCAGTACGGGATAATTCACCCCTCCACTTT. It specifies CAISPVRDNSPLHF.

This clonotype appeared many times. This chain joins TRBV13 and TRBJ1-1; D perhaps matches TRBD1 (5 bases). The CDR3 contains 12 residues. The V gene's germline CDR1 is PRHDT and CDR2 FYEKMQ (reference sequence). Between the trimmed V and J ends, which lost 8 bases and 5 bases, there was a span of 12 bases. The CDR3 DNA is TGTGCCAGCGGGACCCCGGAGACTGAAGCTTTCTTT. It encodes CASGTPETEAFF. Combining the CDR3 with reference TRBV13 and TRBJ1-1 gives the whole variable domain AAGVIQSPRHLIKEKRETATLKCYPIPRHDTVYWYQQGPGQDPQFLISFYEKMQSDKGSIPDRFSAQQFSDYHSELNMSSLELGDSALYFCASGTPETEAFFGQGTRLTVV.

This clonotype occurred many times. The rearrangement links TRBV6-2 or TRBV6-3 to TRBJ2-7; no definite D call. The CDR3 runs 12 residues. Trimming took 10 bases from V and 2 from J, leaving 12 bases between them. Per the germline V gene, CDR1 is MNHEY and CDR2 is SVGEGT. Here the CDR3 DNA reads TGTGCCACCTCCGGACCACCCTACGAGCAGTACTTC. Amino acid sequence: CATSGPPYEQYF.

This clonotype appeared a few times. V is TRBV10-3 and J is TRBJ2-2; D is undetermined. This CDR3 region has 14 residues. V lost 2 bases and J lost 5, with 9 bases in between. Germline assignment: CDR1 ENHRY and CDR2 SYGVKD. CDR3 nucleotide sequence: TGTGCCATCAGTGAGGGGTTCGAGACCGGGGAGCTGTTTTTT. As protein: CAISEGFETGELFF.

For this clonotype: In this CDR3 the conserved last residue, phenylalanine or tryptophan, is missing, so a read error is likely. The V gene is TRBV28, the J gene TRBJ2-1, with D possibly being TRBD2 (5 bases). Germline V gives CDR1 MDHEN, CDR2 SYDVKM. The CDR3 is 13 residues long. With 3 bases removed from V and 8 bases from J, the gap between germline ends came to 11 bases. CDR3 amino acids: CASSFSSSYEQFL. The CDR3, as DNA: TGTGCCAGCAGTTTCTCTTCTAGCTATGAGCAGTTCCTC.

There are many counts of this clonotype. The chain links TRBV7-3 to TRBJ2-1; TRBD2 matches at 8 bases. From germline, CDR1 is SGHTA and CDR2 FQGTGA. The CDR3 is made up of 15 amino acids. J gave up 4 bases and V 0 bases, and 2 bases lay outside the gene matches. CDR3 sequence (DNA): TGTGCCAGCAGCTTAACAGCGGGGGTTTACAATGAGCAGTTCTTC. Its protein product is CASSLTAGVYNEQFF.

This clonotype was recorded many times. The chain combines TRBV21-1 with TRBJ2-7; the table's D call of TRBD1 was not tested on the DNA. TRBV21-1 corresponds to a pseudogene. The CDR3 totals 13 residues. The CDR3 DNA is TGTGCCAGCAGCAAAGTACGGGGGGACGAGCAGTACTTC. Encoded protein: CASSKVRGDEQYF.

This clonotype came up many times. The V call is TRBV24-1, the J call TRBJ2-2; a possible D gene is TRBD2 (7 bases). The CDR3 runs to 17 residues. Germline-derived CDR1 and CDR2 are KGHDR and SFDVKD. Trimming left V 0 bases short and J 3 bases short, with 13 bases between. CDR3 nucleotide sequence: TGTGCCACCAGTGATTTGAGGAAAGGGGGGGACACCGGGGAGCTGTTTTTT. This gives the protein CATSDLRKGGDTGELFF.

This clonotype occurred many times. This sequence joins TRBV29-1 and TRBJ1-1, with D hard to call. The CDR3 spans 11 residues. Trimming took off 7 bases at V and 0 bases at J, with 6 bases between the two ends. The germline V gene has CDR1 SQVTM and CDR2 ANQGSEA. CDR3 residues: CSGRLNTEAFF. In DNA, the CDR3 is TGCAGCGGGCGCCTGAACACTGAAGCTTTCTTT.

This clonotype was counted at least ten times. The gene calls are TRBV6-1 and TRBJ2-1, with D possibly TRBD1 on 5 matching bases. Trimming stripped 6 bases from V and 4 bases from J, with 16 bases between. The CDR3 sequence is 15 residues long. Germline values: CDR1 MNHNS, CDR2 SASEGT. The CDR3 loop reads CASSRLGVGYNEQFF. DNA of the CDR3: TGTGCCAGCAGCCGTCTAGGGGTCGGGTACAATGAGCAGTTCTTC.